One and the same sample provided the 5 T cell receptor beta chains below, sequenced in a study of tumor-infiltrating lymphocytes in primary liver carcinoma. Total RNA (around 500 ng) served as template for TCR beta cDNA synthesis primed by a constant-region primer. Researchers made the TCR beta libraries by running three nested multiplex PCR rounds with slightly modified ARM-PCR. Primers for the first two PCR rounds were TRBV1-TRBV30 forward primers and a C-beta reverse primer (about 10 cycles per round). TCRdb re-derived calls from the multiplex PCR reads in MiXCR, one entry per CDR3 protein. The sample carries about 120,000 distinct CDR3 sequences, approximately 68% recorded once. For each extraction, RNA and DNA were obtained together from about 21-30 mg of unsorted bulk tissue. Specimen: tumor-adjacent normal liver tissue. Source of these receptors: a woman between 55 and 75 years old with primary liver carcinoma and hepatitis B virus infection.

The rearrangement uses TRBV7-3 and TRBJ2-1; D is undetermined. The germline V gene encodes CDR1 SGHTA and CDR2 FQGTGA. This CDR3 spans 13 amino acids. Trimming took off 1 base at V and 8 bases at J, with 9 bases between the two ends. The CDR3 spells CASSLSGLDEQFF. In DNA, the CDR3 is TGTGCCAGCAGCTTAAGCGGTTTGGATGAGCAGTTCTTC.

Turning to this clonotype: At one end, the junction sequence differs from germline, possibly due to a read error. V gene TRBV6-2 or TRBV6-3 combines with J gene TRBJ2-3; D call uncertain. Germline V gene data show CDR1 as MNHEY and CDR2 as SVGEGT. This CDR3 is built from 13 residues. CDR3 in amino acids: CASSHSSTDTQYF. CDR3 DNA sequence: TGTGCTAGCAGTCACTCTAGCACAGATACGCAGTATTTT.

With respect to this clonotype: A much more abundant neighbour one base away suggests this may be a read error. V is TRBV30 and J is TRBJ1-1; tentative D call: TRBD1 (6 bases). There are 14 residues in the CDR3. Germline V gene data show CDR1 as GTSNPN and CDR2 as SVGIG (reference sequence). V lost 1 base and J 8 bases, leaving 17 bases between the germline ends. The CDR3 nucleotides are TGTGCCTGGAGTGCCCTCCGGGGACACTCCGAAGCTTTCTTT. Protein: CAWSALRGHSEAFF. Drawing the rest from reference TRBV30 and TRBJ1-1, the complete variable domain is SQTIHQWPATLVQPVGSPLSLECTVEGTSNPNLYWYRQAAGRGLQLLFYSVGIGQISSEVPQNLSASRPQDRQFILSSKKLLLSDSGFYLCAWSALRGHSEAFFGQGTRLTVV.

For this clonotype: At one end the junction does not follow the germline gene, possibly because of a read error. The chain joins TRBV10-1 to TRBJ2-1; no clear D. The length of the CDR3 is 13 residues. Germline CDR1 and CDR2: WNHNN and SYGVQD (reference sequence). In DNA form, the CDR3 reads TGCGTCAGCAGTGAGGTTCGGGTAGGCGAGCAGTTCTTC. Amino acid sequence: CVSSEVRVGEQFF.

Of note for this clonotype: It is likely a read error, because the conserved phenylalanine at the end of the CDR3 is missing. This chain joins TRBV12-3 or TRBV12-4 and TRBJ2-7, with TRBD2 matching over 11 bases. With 5 bases clipped from V and 5 bases from J, the junction kept 8 bases outside the gene matches. The length of the CDR3 is 15 residues. CDR3 protein: CASSVLAGEDHEQYL. CDR3 in DNA: TGTGCCAGCAGTGTACTAGCGGGAGAGGACCACGAGCAGTACCTA.